The sequence of this T cell receptor beta chain was determined in a study of blood T cell repertoires in COVID-19. The repertoire was sequenced with immunoSEQ multiplex PCR; TCRdb's copy has only in-frame clones and lacks some. The sample has about 330,000 clones, more than 75% seen once. The receptor was derived from a woman aged 25 to 39 who had recovered from COVID-19. The material sequenced was PBMCs or T cells enriched from blood (not recorded which).

The CDR3 sequence is CASRGAGDAETQYF. In nucleotides, the CDR3 is TGTGCCAGTAGGGGCGCAGGGGACGCGGAGACCCAGTACTTC. The genes are TRBV19 and TRBJ2-5; perhaps TRBD1 as D (6 bases). The CDR3 consists of 14 residues. V dropped 6 bases and J dropped 5 bases, with 16 bases sitting between them. The germline gives CDR1 LNHDA, CDR2 SQIVND (reference sequence). The full variable domain, its missing parts supplied by reference TRBV19 and TRBJ2-5, is DGGITQSPKYLFRKEGQNVTLSCEQNLNHDAMYWYRQDPGQGLRLIYYSQIVNDFQKGDIAEGYSVSREKKESFPLTVTSAQKNPTAFYLCASRGAGDAETQYFGPGTRLLVL.